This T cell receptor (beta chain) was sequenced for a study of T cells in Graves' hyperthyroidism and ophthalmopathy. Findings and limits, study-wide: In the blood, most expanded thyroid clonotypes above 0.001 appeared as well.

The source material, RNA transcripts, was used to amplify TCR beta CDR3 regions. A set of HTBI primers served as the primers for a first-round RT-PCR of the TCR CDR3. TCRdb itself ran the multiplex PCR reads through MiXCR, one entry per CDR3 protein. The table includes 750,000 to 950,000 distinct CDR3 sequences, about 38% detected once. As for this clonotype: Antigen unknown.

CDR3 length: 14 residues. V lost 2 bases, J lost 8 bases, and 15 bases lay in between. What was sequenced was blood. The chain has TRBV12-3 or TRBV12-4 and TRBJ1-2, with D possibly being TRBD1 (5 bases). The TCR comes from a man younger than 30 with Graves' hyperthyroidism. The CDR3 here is CASSLIQAGRGYTF. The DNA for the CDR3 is TGTGCCAGCAGTTTAATACAGGCTGGACGGGGCTACACCTTC.